This TCR beta chain derives from a study of T cells in Graves' hyperthyroidism and ophthalmopathy (dated by TCRdb to between 2018 and 2021). With respect to the entire study: To identify TCR V-J signatures that set the groups apart, the researchers used a discovery cohort of approximately 98 patients, made up of 40 to 45 with Graves' ophthalmopathy and 57 with stable Graves' hyperthyroidism. Prospective prediction of ophthalmopathy was tested in an independent validation cohort consisting of 18 hyperthyroidism patients and 17 patients who later progressed to ophthalmopathy. The approximately 97 discovery patients were randomly divided into training and test sets at a 7:3 ratio. Thyroid tissue and blood T-cell repertoires from about six Graves' hyperthyroidism patients were also compared in the study. After blood sampling, hyperthyroidism patients were treated with methimazole at a starting dose of 30 mg daily, and ophthalmopathy patients were treated with high-dose intravenous methylprednisolone. According to the paper, TCR Vbeta CDR3 sequencing was carried out on about 140 peripheral blood samples, which came from fewer than 50 ophthalmopathy, approximately 78 hyperthyroidism and approximately 17 progressor patients. What the study reported, not specific to this receptor: During validation, the model predicted progression to ophthalmopathy a median of around 7 months ahead of onset, with roughly 65% sensitivity and 72.22% specificity. Most expanded thyroid clonotypes (frequency above 0.001) were also detected in blood, a finding suggesting that blood repertoires may reflect thyroid immune responses. Ophthalmopathy was separated from stable hyperthyroidism by a 13 V-J signature model, with about 86% sensitivity and about 81% specificity obtained in cross-validation and 80%/75% obtained in testing. No statistical method was used to fix the sample size in advance, and group allocation was not hidden from the investigators.

The TCR beta CDR3 regions were amplified from RNA transcripts. The first round of RT-PCR for the TCR CDR3 was performed with the HTBI primer set and the Qiagen OneStep RT-PCR kit. Libraries were constructed in a second round of multiplex PCR, after which size selection and purification were performed. Paired-end sequencing of the libraries was performed with 100 bp reads on an Illumina HiSeq2000. From the authors' description of their analysis: SOAPnuke was used to process the raw data, throwing out any read that contained adapters or uncalled bases, had a mean Phred below 15, or lacked an exact constant-primer or identifier match. High-quality paired reads were merged using COPE v1.2.5, and each unique nucleotide sequence was defined as a clonotype. Clonotypes were aligned to IMGT TRBV, TRBD and TRBJ reference segments using MiTCR v1.1. The analysis included only V-J combinations with a frequency above 0.0001, which together covered 99% to 99.2% of the repertoires. The TCS score was defined as F50 (clonal expansion) divided by E x V (chaos), with BLOSUM62-based TCRdist calculated between CDR3 peptides within each V-J. Welch's t-statistics and random forest reduced roughly 500 V-J features to 10 to 15, which were used in a naive Bayes classifier (R e1071). The public sequencing data were trimmed at Q25 with fastp and processed into clonotypes with MiXCR by TCRdb, which kept only in-frame beta chains. Here each entry gathers all rows of one CDR3 protein and keeps the most common genes and DNA. The V and J calls were determined by TCRdb, not by the authors. The sample has 600,000 or so distinct CDR3 sequences on record, just over 45% of them singletons. The top ten clones comprise roughly 8.2% of the sample.

Stable Graves' hyperthyroidism was defined as no progression to ophthalmopathy during 18 months of follow-up. Hyperthyroidism patients were newly diagnosed, with disease duration under 2 months, and aged 18 to 65 years. Patients with uncontrolled infections, other autoimmune diseases, pregnancy or lactation were excluded. Clinical symptoms, serum thyroxine and TRAb, thyroid ultrasound, and orbital computed tomography formed the basis for the diagnoses. Total RNA was extracted using Trizol reagent, and RNA quality was assessed on an Agilent 2100 Bioanalyzer. This clonotype has a count of ten or more. Its antigen remains undetermined. Base qualities are not recorded, but no much larger clone differs from it by a single base. The CDR3 holds 15 amino acids from the cysteine to the phenylalanine. Here the CDR3 DNA is all that survives: 45 bases in frame from base 1. In the germline V gene, CDR1 corresponds to SNHLY and CDR2 to FYNNEI. V has 9 bases trimmed and J has 4 bases trimmed; junction bases matching no gene number 5.

This TCR came from a woman aged 18 to 35 with Graves' hyperthyroidism. Donor details come from another sample of the same person, matched by shared clones. The chain is made from TRBV2 and TRBJ2-2, with TRBD2 identical over 13 junction bases. The sample consisted of peripheral blood or thyroid tissue (not recorded which). CDR3 protein: CASGLAGVGTGELFF. At the DNA level, the sequence is TGTGCCAGTGGACTAGCGGGAGTAGGCACCGGGGAGCTGTTTTTT.